The 8 T cell receptor beta chains below come from one sample, sequenced in a study of cytomegalovirus exposure and HLA in healthy donors. In the PCR, 60 Vbeta and 13 Jbeta primers were used. Some clones are missing from TCRdb's copy, which holds only in-frame ones; the method was immunoSEQ multiplex PCR. The sample has about 70,000 clones, and its top ten clones hold 2.4%. The sample consisted of PBMCs. The receptor set was obtained from a female donor in good health and CMV-seropositive.

The CDR3, as DNA: TGTGCCTGGATGCGGGCTTTGACTTCTGGGGCCAACGTCCTGACTTTC. This translates into CAWMRALTSGANVLTF. The chain joins TRBV30 to TRBJ2-6; D might be TRBD2 (5 bases). The V end was cut by 4 bases, the J end by 1 base, with 14 bases between. CDR1 is GTSNPN and CDR2 is SVGIG in the germline V gene (reference sequence). This CDR3 region has 16 residues.

This chain uses TRBV14 with TRBJ1-6, with D possibly matching TRBD1 (5 bases). The CDR3 contains 16 residues. Germline-derived CDR1 and CDR2 are SGHDN and FVKESK. Between the trimmed V and J ends, which lost 4 bases and 3 bases, there was a span of 13 bases. The CDR3 sequence is CASSRNTGIYNSPLHF. The CDR3 DNA sequence: TGTGCCAGCAGCCGTAATACAGGTATCTATAATTCACCCCTCCACTTT.

This chain links TRBV9 with TRBJ2-5, with 12 positions matching TRBD2. From germline, CDR1 is SGDLS and CDR2 YYNGEE. CDR3 size: 14 residues. The V segment lost 3 bases and the J segment 4 bases; nucleotides outside the gene matches: 1. The CDR3 region has the DNA TGTGCCAGCAGCGCTAGCGGGGGGGCAGAGACCCAGTACTTC. Translating it yields CASSASGGAETQYF.

The chain couples TRBV9 to TRBJ1-3; perhaps TRBD1 as D (5 bases). V dropped 4 bases and J dropped 1 base, with 9 bases sitting between them. This CDR3 is 14 amino acids long. Germline V CDR1 and CDR2: SGDLS, YYNGEE. CDR3 coding DNA: TGTGCCAGCAGCCCCGGGGGGTCTGGAAACACCATATATTTT. As protein: CASSPGGSGNTIYF.

CDR3 protein: CASSPTWTNTEAFF. CDR3 nucleotides: TGTGCCAGCAGTCCTACATGGACAAACACTGAAGCTTTCTTT. V is TRBV27 and J is TRBJ1-1, with D tentatively TRBD1 (5 bases). Germline assignment: CDR1 MNHEY and CDR2 SMNVEV (reference sequence). The CDR3 is 14 amino acids. The V gene lost 5 bases and the J gene lost 2 bases, with 12 bases spanning the gap.

The chain carries TRBV28 and TRBJ1-2; 7 bases are shared with TRBD1. Germline CDR1 reads MDHEN; CDR2 reads SYDVKM. The CDR3 has 14 residues. V shed 4 bases, J shed 8 bases, and the junction held 10 bases outside the gene matches. The CDR3 DNA sequence: TGTGCCAGCAGTTGGGAAGGGGGCGCGGAAGGCTACACCTTC. As protein: CASSWEGGAEGYTF.

The chain carries TRBV9 and TRBJ2-7; tentative D call: TRBD1 (6 bases). The V end was cut by 3 bases, the J end by 3 bases, with 16 bases between. The CDR3 spans 15 residues. The germline V gene encodes CDR1 SGDLS and CDR2 YYNGEE. CDR3 DNA: TGTGCCAGCAGCGCGGCCGGGACACTCGTCTACGAGCAGTACTTC. Its protein product is CASSAAGTLVYEQYF.

The V call is TRBV5-1, the J call TRBJ1-1; TRBD1 matches 7 bases. CDR1 and CDR2 (germline): SGHRS, YFSETQ. J lost 1 base, V lost 3 bases, and 3 bases had no gene match. This CDR3 is 14 amino acids long. The CDR3, as DNA: TGCGCCAGCAGCTCGGGACAGCCGAACACTGAAGCTTTCTTT. This sequence encodes CASSSGQPNTEAFF.